A single sample is the source of the 6 T cell receptor beta chains below, sequenced in a study of cytomegalovirus exposure and HLA in healthy donors. It was with 60 Vbeta and 13 Jbeta primers that the PCR ran. The protocol was immunoSEQ multiplex PCR, while the TCRdb copy is restricted to in-frame clones and leaves out a portion. The sample lists around 120,000 clones; about four fifths were seen once. The sample comprised PBMCs. The source is a man younger than 35 in good health and CMV-seronegative.

The chain is built from TRBV7-9 and TRBJ2-7, with D possibly TRBD1 on 6 matching bases. Trimming shortened V by 5 bases and J by 2 bases, and 13 bases separated the two germline ends. Germline CDR1 reads SEHNR; CDR2 reads FQNEAQ (reference sequence). The CDR3 runs to 14 residues. In nucleotides, the CDR3 is TGTGCCAGCAGCGAGGACAGCTTTCCCTACGAGCAGTACTTC. This translates into CASSEDSFPYEQYF. Together with reference TRBV7-9 and TRBJ2-7, the CDR3 gives the full variable domain: DTGVSQNPRHKITKRGQNVTFRCDPISEHNRLYWYRQTLGQGPEFLTYFQNEAQLEKSRLLSDRFSAERPKGSFSTLEIQRTEQGDSAMYLCASSEDSFPYEQYFGPGTRLTVT.

The rearrangement joins TRBV7-9 to TRBJ2-5, with 7 bases identical to TRBD1. Germline loops: CDR1 SEHNR, CDR2 FQNEAQ (reference sequence). The junction had 8 bases not matched to a gene; V was cut back by 4 bases and J by 9 bases. This CDR3 comprises 13 residues. CDR3 residues: CASSYQTGAAQYF. The DNA for the CDR3 is TGTGCCAGCAGCTACCAAACAGGGGCGGCCCAGTACTTC.

V gene TRBV6-5 combines with J gene TRBJ2-1; 7 positions match TRBD2. The CDR3 is 16 residues long. Losses at the gene ends were 0 bases for V and 5 bases for J; bases not matched to a gene: 7. Germline V gene lookup returns CDR1 MNHEY and CDR2 SVGAGI. Here the CDR3 reads CASSYSRASGNNEQFF. The DNA of the CDR3 is TGTGCCAGCAGTTACTCGAGGGCTAGCGGTAACAATGAGCAGTTCTTC.

The chain recombines TRBV7-6 with TRBJ2-7; D is unresolved. Per germline, CDR1 SGHVS and CDR2 FNYEAQ. V dropped 4 bases and J dropped 2 bases, with 9 bases sitting between them. The CDR3 length is 13 residues. CDR3 amino acids: CASSSQETYEQYF. CDR3 DNA sequence: TGTGCCAGCAGCTCGCAGGAAACCTACGAGCAGTACTTC.

This clone was detected only a few times. The rearrangement links TRBV6-5 to TRBJ2-7; the match to TRBD1 covers 10 bases. The germline V gene has CDR1 MNHEY and CDR2 SVGAGI. V dropped 5 bases and J dropped 6; count of bases not matched to a gene: 10. The CDR3 consists of 15 residues. The CDR3 is CASSTFGTGAREQYF. As DNA, the CDR3 is TGTGCCAGCAGTACCTTCGGGACAGGGGCTCGCGAGCAGTACTTC.

The chain carries TRBV28 and TRBJ2-1; D possibly corresponds to TRBD1 (5 bases). In germline, CDR1 is MDHEN, CDR2 SYDVKM. Trimming stripped 4 bases from V and 7 bases from J, with 8 bases between. The length of the CDR3 is 12 residues. This CDR3 is CASSSQGNEQFF. The CDR3 nucleotides are TGTGCCAGCAGTTCCCAGGGAAATGAGCAGTTCTTC.